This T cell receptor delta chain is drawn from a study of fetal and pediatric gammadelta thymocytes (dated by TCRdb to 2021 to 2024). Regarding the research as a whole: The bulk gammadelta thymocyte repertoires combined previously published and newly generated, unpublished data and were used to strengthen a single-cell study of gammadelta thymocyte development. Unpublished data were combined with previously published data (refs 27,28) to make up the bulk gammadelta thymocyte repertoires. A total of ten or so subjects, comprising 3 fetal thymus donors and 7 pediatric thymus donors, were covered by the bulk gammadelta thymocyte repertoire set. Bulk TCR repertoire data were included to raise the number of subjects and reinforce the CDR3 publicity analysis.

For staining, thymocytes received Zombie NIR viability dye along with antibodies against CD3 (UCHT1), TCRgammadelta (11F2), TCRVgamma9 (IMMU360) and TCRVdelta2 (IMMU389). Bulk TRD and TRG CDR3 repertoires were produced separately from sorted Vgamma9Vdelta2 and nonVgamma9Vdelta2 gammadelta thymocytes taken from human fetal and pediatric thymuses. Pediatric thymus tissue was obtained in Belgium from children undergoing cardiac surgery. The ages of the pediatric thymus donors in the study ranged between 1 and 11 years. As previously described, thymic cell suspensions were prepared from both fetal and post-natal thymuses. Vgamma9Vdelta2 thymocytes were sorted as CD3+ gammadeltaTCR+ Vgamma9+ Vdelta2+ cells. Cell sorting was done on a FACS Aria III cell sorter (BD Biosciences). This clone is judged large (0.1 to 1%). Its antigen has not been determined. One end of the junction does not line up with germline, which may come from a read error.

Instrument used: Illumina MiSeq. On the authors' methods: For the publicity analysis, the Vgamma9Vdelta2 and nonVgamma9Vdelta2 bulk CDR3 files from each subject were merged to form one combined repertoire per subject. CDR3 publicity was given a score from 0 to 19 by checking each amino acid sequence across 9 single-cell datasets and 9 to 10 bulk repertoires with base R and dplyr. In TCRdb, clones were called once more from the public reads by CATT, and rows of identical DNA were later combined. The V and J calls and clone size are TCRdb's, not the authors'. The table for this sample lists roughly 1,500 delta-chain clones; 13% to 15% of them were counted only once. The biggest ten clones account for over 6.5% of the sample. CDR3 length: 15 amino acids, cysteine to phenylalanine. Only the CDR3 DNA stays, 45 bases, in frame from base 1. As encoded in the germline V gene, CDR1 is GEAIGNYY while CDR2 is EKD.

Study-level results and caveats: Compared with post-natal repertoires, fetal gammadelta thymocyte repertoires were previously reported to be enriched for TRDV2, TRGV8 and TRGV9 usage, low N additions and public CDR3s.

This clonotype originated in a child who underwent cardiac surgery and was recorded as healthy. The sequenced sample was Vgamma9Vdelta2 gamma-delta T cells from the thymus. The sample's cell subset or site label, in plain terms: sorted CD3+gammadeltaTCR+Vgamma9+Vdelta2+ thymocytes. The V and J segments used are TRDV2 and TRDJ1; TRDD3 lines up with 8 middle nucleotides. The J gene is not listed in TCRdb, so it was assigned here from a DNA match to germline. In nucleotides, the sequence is TGTGCCGGTGACTCAACTGGGGGGAACACCGATAAACTCATCTTT. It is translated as CAGDSTGGNTDKLIF.